These T cell receptor beta chains were read from a single sample in a study of metastatic and nonmetastatic thyroid tumors. Using MiXCR, TCRdb re-called clones from the PCR reads. Here the sample spans roughly 64,000 clones, approximately 4% being singletons. Sequenced: blood. These receptors originate from a female donor with papillary thyroid cancer or a benign thyroid nodule (not recorded which). Some clones in this sample may be carry-over from other donors' samples. The CDR3 runs from the conserved cysteine through the conserved F or W. Each record gives: D gene, J gene, V gene, clone size, CDR3 protein, CDR3 DNA. A D gene is named only where the DNA matches it firmly. Size is omitted from some rows. Given values are once, few, many or a class for expanded clones.

>NA|TRBJ2-5|TRBV7-2|many
CASSPLLVETQYF
TGTGCCAGCAGCCCGCTCTTGGTGGAGACCCAGTACTTC
>NA|TRBJ2-2|TRBV19|many
CASSIRQGSGTGELFF
TGTGCCAGTAGTATCCGCCAGGGGAGCGGCACCGGGGAGCTGTTTTTT
>TRBD2|TRBJ2-1|TRBV14|many
CASSYGTSSYNEQFF
TGTGCCAGCAGCTACGGGACTAGCTCCTACAATGAGCAGTTCTTC
>NA|TRBJ2-3|TRBV4-2|many
CASSQESLGRRTDTQYF
TGTGCCAGCAGCCAAGAATCGTTAGGGCGGCGCACAGATACGCAGTATTTT
>TRBD1|TRBJ2-5|TRBV5-1|many
CASSPGTGVFRETQYF
TGCGCCAGCAGCCCCGGGACAGGGGTCTTTAGAGAGACCCAGTACTTC
>NA|TRBJ2-5|TRBV5-1|NA
CASSYGAKQETQYF
TGCGCCAGCAGCTATGGCGCGAAACAAGAGACCCAGTACTTC
>TRBD2|TRBJ2-1|TRBV5-1|many
CASSASGTSYNEQFF
TGCGCCAGCAGCGCGAGCGGGACCTCCTACAATGAGCAGTTCTTC
>NA|TRBJ1-2|TRBV28|few
CASSFPSSREIYGYTF
TGTGCCAGCAGTTTCCCCAGTTCCAGGGAGATCTATGGCTACACCTTC
>NA|TRBJ2-3|TRBV7-2|NA
CASSPLVLDTQYF
TGTGCCAGCAGCCCACTAGTTTTAGATACGCAGTATTTT
>NA|TRBJ2-7|TRBV4-1|NA
CASSRDSYSYEQYF
TGCGCCAGCAGTCGCGACAGCTACTCCTACGAGCAGTACTTC
>NA|TRBJ1-2|TRBV20-1|many
CSASWVRDPEGYTF
TGCAGTGCTAGTTGGGTACGGGACCCTGAGGGCTACACCTTC
>NA|TRBJ1-1|TRBV12-3/TRBV12-4|many
CASSKISGGGTEAFF
TGTGCCAGCAGTAAGATCTCCGGGGGTGGGACTGAAGCTTTCTTT
>NA|TRBJ1-4|TRBV27|NA
CASSFLGPGGGEKLFF
TGTGCCAGCAGTTTTTTGGGTCCGGGGGGGGGGGAAAAACTGTTTTTT
>NA|TRBJ1-1|TRBV19|NA
CASSIGGGPTEAFF
TGTGCCAGTAGTATAGGTGGGGGGCCCACTGAAGCTTTCTTT
>NA|TRBJ2-4|TRBV4-1|many
CASSQGRGAKNIQYF
TGCGCCAGCAGCCAAGGGAGGGGAGCCAAAAACATTCAGTACTTC
>NA|TRBJ2-2|TRBV5-1|NA
CASSLSWKAGYLFF
TGCGCCAGCAGCCTGAGCTGGAAGGCCGGGTATCTGTTTTTT
>TRBD2|TRBJ2-2|TRBV6-1|few
CASSVRTSGRVRNTGELFF
TGTGCCAGCAGTGTCCGGACTAGCGGTAGGGTCAGGAACACCGGGGAGCTGTTTTTT
>TRBD1|TRBJ1-6|TRBV28|few
CASSFLGQGQFDSPLHF
TGTGCCAGCAGTTTTTTGGGACAGGGGCAGTTTGATTCACCCCTCCACTTT
>NA|TRBJ1-2|TRBV6-1|NA
CASSGNRPVYTF
TGTGCCAGCAGTGGGAACAGGCCTGTCTACACCTTC
>NA|TRBJ1-1|TRBV28|many
CASSSYRDPMVGTEAFF
TGTGCCAGCAGTTCCTACCGGGACCCCATGGTCGGTACTGAAGCTTTCTTT
>TRBD1|TRBJ2-7|TRBV6-1|NA
CASRARGGQSQGASYEQYF
TGTGCCAGCAGAGCTAGGGGGGGGCAGTCACAGGGGGCCTCCTACGAGCAGTACTTC
>NA|TRBJ1-1|TRBV18|NA
CASSPSGGLYEAFF
TGTGCCAGCTCACCATCGGGGGGCCTCTATGAAGCTTTCTTT
>NA|TRBJ2-7|TRBV20-1|many
CSATYSGNEQYF
TGCAGTGCTACCTACTCCGGGAACGAGCAGTACTTC
>TRBD2|TRBJ2-7|TRBV12-3/TRBV12-4|many
CASSFVTSGSFVREQYF
TGTGCCAGCAGCTTCGTTACTAGCGGGAGCTTCGTTCGCGAGCAGTACTTC
>NA|TRBJ1-5|TRBV6-1|few
CASSEQGFQPQHF
TGTGCCAGCAGTGAACAGGGGTTCCAGCCCCAGCATTTT
>NA|TRBJ2-2|TRBV7-2|many
CASSLRRGSGELFF
TGTGCCAGCAGCTTACGTCGGGGTTCCGGGGAGCTGTTTTTT
>NA|TRBJ2-1|TRBV20-1|many
CSARPPGGDNEQFF
TGCAGTGCTAGACCCCCTGGCGGAGACAATGAGCAGTTCTTC
>NA|TRBJ2-1|TRBV6-1|many
CASSSPRKSYNEQFF
TGTGCCAGCAGCTCCCCTCGAAAGTCCTACAATGAGCAGTTCTTC
>NA|TRBJ1-2|TRBV18|many
CASSLTVDPNYGYTF
TGTGCCAGCTCACTTACGGTGGATCCCAACTATGGCTACACCTTC
>TRBD1|TRBJ2-5|TRBV4-1|many
CASSQAGTGQETQYF
TGCGCCAGCAGCCAAGCCGGGACAGGGCAAGAGACCCAGTACTTC
>TRBD2|TRBJ2-7|TRBV20-1|NA
CSALGLASYGQYF
TGCAGTGCCCTCGGACTAGCGTCCTACGGGCAGTACTTC
>NA|TRBJ2-6|TRBV6-5|few
CASSYSGGSGSNVLTF
TGTGCCAGCAGTTACTCGGGGGGCTCTGGGTCCAACGTCCTGACTTTC
>NA|TRBJ1-1|TRBV19|many
CASSIRGGNTEAFF
TGTGCCAGTAGTATAAGGGGGGGGAACACTGAAGCTTTCTTT
>TRBD2|TRBJ2-6|TRBV6-1|NA
CASTPRGGAAANVLTF
TGTGCCAGCACTCCCCGGGGGGGCGCTGCGGCGAACGTCCTGACTTTC
>NA|TRBJ2-5|TRBV4-2|NA
CASSQERTVQETQYF
TGTGCCAGCAGCCAAGAACGGACTGTCCAAGAGACCCAGTACTTC